This T cell receptor beta chain is drawn from a study of cytomegalovirus exposure and HLA in healthy donors. Germline assignment: CDR1 SGHTS and CDR2 YDEGEE. Trimming at V came to 5 bases and at J to 9 bases, leaving 3 bases not matched to a gene. This CDR3 has 14 residues. Amplification used 60 Vbeta primers and 13 Jbeta primers. Assay used: immunoSEQ multiplex PCR; TCRdb lists only in-frame clones, some missing. The sample consists of about 130,000 clones, roughly 70% of them appearing once. This TCR was recovered from a man aged 18 to 29 in good health and CMV-seropositive. The rearrangement uses TRBV5-8 and TRBJ2-1, with 15 positions matching TRBD2. Sequencing was carried out using PBMCs. CDR3 coding DNA: TGTGCCAGCAGGGGGACTAGCGGGAGGAGTGAGCAGTTCTTC. Translation gives CASRGTSGRSEQFF.